This record covers a single T cell receptor (beta chain). Participant ages covered about 18 to 90 years across around 22 US areas. Researchers sorted participants into cohorts using their self-reported clinical history. This sample was taken from a study of blood T cell repertoires in COVID-19. On the study more broadly: Acute-phase and convalescent COVID-19 samples originated in the United States, Italy and Spain.

Germline CDR1 MNHNS, CDR2 SASEGT. CDR3 length: 15 residues. V lost 3 bases and J 3 bases, leaving 12 bases between the germline ends. This table comes from immunoSEQ multiplex PCR, and its TCRdb copy is limited to in-frame clones, with some not included. This table has hundreds of thousands of clones, 88% appearing once. The chain couples TRBV6-1 to TRBJ1-5; a weak D match, TRBD1 (6 bases). Material for sequencing was PBMCs or T cells enriched from blood (not recorded which). This TCR came from a woman between 50 and 59 years old who had recovered from COVID-19. The CDR3 loop reads CASSEVRGFNQPQHF. CDR3 coding DNA: TGTGCCAGCAGTGAGGTCAGGGGATTCAATCAGCCCCAGCATTTT.